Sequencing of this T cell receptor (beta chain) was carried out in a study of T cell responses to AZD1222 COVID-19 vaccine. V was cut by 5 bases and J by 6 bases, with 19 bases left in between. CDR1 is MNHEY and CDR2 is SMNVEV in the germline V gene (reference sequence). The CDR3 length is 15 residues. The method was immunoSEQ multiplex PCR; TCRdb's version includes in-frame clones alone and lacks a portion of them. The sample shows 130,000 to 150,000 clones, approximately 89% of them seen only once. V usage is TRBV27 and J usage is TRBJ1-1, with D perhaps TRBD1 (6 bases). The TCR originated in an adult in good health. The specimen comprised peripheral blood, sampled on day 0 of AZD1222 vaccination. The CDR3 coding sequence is TGTGCCAGCAGTACCCCAGGGGAAGGGAGGCCTGAAGCTTTCTTT. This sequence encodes CASSTPGEGRPEAFF.